A selection of T cell receptor beta chains follows, all from one sample in a study of T-cell reconstitution after alpha-beta-depleted transplantation in children. TCRdb reprocessed the PCR reads via MiXCR and lists one record per CDR3 protein. The sample records approximately 6,800 distinct CDR3 sequences, roughly 4.8% being singletons. The sequencing here drew on PBMCs, mostly from graft donor cells, taken 180 days after TCRalphabeta/CD19-depleted stem cell transplant. The receptors stem from a child younger than two who had a stem cell transplant for acute myeloid leukemia, so the T cells may come from the graft donor. The CDR3 runs from the conserved cysteine through the conserved F or W. Fields, in order: V gene, J gene, CDR3 protein.

>TRBV5-4|TRBJ2-1
CASSVNREGRRNEQFF
>TRBV21-1|TRBJ2-7
CASSKVSGRAAYEQYF
>TRBV4-1|TRBJ2-4
CASSQGARCTSEGAKNIQYF
>TRBV20-1|TRBJ1-6
CSAGGQGGSPLHF
>TRBV20-1|TRBJ1-2
CSAGQGGNGYTF
>TRBV2|TRBJ1-6
CAGTAQNSPLHF
>TRBV4-1|TRBJ2-5
CASSQDQGTVGTQYF
>TRBV6-6|TRBJ1-1
CASSAEGLTEAFF
>TRBV12-3/TRBV12-4|TRBJ2-3
CASSTTGTQYF
>TRBV7-2|TRBJ2-2
CASSWDRGNTGELFF
>TRBV30|TRBJ1-1
CAWSVLGQGAEAFF
>TRBV6-5|TRBJ2-1
CATLKGLRYNEQFF
>TRBV5-1|TRBJ2-2
CASSYRADTGELFF
>TRBV5-1|TRBJ2-5
CASSLEGFGETQYF
>TRBV5-6|TRBJ1-1
CASSPIWDRGGRAEAFF
>TRBV13|TRBJ2-7
CASSLGSGATYYEQYF
>TRBV20-1|TRBJ2-1
CSAKAGPGWEVSNEQFF
>TRBV7-8|TRBJ2-1
CARGAQTDEQFF
>TRBV10-3|TRBJ2-5
CAISGSSGSGETQYF
>TRBV7-8|TRBJ1-6
CASSPRDRGLSPLHF
>TRBV7-7|TRBJ1-5
CASSLWGGDQPQHF
>TRBV7-8|TRBJ2-1
CASSLPDRARGEQFF
>TRBV7-8|TRBJ2-2
CASSPTSGRGTGELFF
>TRBV15|TRBJ2-7
CATSRGRAGAKSYEQYF
>TRBV10-3|TRBJ2-6
CAIRPHGTSGYSGANVLTF
>TRBV20-1|TRBJ2-7
CSARDSSGVNEQYF
>TRBV5-1|TRBJ1-2
CASSSRGGAFIYGYTF
>TRBV6-7|TRBJ2-7
CATPNRDNEQYF
>TRBV4-2|TRBJ1-6
CASSQDPWNSPLHF
>TRBV7-3|TRBJ2-5
CASSTRNLETQYF
>TRBV5-6|TRBJ2-7
CASSLYSISYEQYF
>TRBV6-5|TRBJ1-4
CASSPRQSTNEKLFF
>TRBV5-4|TRBJ2-7
CASSFLPSGIYEQYF
>TRBV29-1|TRBJ2-3
CSASRGPRPDTQYF
>TRBV28|TRBJ2-4
CASSNRGLANIQYF
>TRBV28|TRBJ2-3
CASSPLPWGRGNTDTQYF
>TRBV2|TRBJ2-7
CASRTIYEQYF
>TRBV5-1|TRBJ1-2
CASSGNGGGYGYTF
>TRBV15|TRBJ2-5
CATSRDNYQETQYF
>TRBV6-5|TRBJ1-5
CASSPGLSFSNQPQHF
>TRBV12-3/TRBV12-4|TRBJ2-1
CASSLGPYNEQFF
>TRBV20-1|TRBJ2-2
CSARGLDRDTGELFF
>TRBV2|TRBJ2-1
CALRSAGGSSPYNEQFF
>TRBV5-1|TRBJ2-1
CASSLVGGRSYNEQFF
>TRBV5-6|TRBJ1-1
CASSLDRRIEAFF
>TRBV21-1|TRBJ1-4
CASSKGTFNREGATNEKLFF
>TRBV13|TRBJ2-2
CASSSHPRRCRPGSCFF
>TRBV7-2|TRBJ2-5
CASSLGAEETQYF
>TRBV5-1|TRBJ2-1
CASSLGGDRYNEQFF
>TRBV5-1|TRBJ2-1
CASSLVSGDYNEQFF
>TRBV6-2/TRBV6-3|TRBJ2-1
CASSYPGLVVNEQFF
>TRBV5-4|TRBJ2-2
CASSQLGSAGELFF
>TRBV20-1|TRBJ1-1
CSAGQLNTEAFF
>TRBV9|TRBJ2-1
CASSVDHRIYNEQFF